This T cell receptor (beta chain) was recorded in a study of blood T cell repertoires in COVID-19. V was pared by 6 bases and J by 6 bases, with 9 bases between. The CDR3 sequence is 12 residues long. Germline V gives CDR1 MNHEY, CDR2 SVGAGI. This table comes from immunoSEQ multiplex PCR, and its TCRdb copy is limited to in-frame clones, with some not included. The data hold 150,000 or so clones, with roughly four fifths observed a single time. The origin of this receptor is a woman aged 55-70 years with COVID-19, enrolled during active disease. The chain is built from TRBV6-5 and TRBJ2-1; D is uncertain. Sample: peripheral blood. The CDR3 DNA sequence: TGTGCCAGCAGGGGCTATAGCAATGAGCAGTTCTTC. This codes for CASRGYSNEQFF.